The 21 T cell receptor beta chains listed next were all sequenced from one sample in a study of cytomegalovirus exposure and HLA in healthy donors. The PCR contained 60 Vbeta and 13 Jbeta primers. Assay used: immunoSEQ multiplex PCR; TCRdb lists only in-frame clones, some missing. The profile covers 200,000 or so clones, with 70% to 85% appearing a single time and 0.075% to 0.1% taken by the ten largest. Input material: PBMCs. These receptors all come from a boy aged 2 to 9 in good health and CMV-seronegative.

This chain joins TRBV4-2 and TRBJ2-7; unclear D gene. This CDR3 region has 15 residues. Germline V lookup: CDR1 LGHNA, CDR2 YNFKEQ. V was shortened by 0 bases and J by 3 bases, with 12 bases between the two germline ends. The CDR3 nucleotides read TGTGCCAGCAGCCAAGACTACGCGGTACACTACGAGCAGTACTTC. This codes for CASSQDYAVHYEQYF.

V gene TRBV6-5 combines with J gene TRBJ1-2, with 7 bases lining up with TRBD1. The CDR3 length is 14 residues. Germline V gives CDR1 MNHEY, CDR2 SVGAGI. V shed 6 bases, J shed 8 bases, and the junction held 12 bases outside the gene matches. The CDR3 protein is CASSSRGSVEGYTF. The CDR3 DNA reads TGTGCCAGCAGCTCCAGGGGGAGTGTAGAGGGCTACACCTTC.

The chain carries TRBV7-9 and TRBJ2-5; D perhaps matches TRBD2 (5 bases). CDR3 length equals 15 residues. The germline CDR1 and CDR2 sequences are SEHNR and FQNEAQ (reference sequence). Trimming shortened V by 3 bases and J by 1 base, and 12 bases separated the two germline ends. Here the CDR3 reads CASSLTSSFQETQYF. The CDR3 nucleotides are TGTGCCAGCAGCTTGACCTCTAGCTTCCAAGAGACCCAGTACTTC.

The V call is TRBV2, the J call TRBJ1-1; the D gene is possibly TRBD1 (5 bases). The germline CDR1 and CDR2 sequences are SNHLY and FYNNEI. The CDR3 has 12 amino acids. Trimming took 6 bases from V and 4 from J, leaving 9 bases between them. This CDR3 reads CASSPGGTEAFF. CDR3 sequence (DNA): TGTGCCAGCAGCCCGGGGGGCACTGAAGCTTTCTTT.

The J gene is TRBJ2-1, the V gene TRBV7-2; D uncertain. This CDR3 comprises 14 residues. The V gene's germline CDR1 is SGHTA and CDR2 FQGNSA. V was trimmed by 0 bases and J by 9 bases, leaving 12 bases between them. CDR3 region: CASSLASRTIEQFF. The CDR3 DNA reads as TGTGCCAGCAGCTTAGCTAGCCGAACCATTGAGCAGTTCTTC. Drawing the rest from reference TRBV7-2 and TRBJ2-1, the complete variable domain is GAGVSQSPSNKVTEKGKDVELRCDPISGHTALYWYRQSLGQGLEFLIYFQGNSAPDKSGLPSDRFSAERTGGSVSTLTIQRTQQEDSAVYLCASSLASRTIEQFFGPGTRLTVL.

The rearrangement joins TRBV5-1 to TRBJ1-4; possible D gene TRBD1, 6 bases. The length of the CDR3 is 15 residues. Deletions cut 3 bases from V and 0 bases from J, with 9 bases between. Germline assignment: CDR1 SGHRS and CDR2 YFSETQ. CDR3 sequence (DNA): TGCGCCAGCAGCTCCACAGGGACAACTAATGAAAAACTGTTTTTT. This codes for CASSSTGTTNEKLFF.

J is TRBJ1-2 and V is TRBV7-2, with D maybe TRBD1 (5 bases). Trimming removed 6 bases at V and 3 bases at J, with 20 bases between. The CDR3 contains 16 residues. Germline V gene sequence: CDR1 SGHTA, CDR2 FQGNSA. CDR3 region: CASSPRAGPGHYGYTF. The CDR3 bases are TGTGCCAGCAGTCCGAGGGCGGGGCCGGGCCACTATGGCTACACCTTC.

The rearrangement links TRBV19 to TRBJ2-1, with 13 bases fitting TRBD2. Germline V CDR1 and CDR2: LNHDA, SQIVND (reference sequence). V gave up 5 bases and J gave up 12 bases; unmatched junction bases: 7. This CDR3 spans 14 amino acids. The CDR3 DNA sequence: TGTGCCAGTAGTCGACTAGCGGGGGGCCGTGGGCAGTTCTTC. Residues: CASSRLAGGRGQFF.

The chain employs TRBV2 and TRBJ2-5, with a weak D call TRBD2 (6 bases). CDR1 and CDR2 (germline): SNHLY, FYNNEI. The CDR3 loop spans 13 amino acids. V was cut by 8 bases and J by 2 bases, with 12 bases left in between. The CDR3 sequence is CASRGFLQETQYF. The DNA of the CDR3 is TGTGCCAGCCGGGGGTTTTTGCAAGAGACCCAGTACTTC.

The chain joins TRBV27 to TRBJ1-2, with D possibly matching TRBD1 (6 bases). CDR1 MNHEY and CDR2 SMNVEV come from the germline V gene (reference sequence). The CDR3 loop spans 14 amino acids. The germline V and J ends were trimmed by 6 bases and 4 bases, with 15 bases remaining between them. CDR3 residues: CASRTPGHFYGYTF. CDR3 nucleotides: TGTGCCAGCAGAACCCCGGGACACTTCTATGGCTACACCTTC.

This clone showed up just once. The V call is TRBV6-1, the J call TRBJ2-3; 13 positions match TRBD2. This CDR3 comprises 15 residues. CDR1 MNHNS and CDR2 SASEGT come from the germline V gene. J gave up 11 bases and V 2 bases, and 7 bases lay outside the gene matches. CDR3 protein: CASSETSGGATRQYF. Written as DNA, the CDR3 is TGTGCCAGCAGTGAAACTAGCGGGGGGGCCACACGGCAGTATTTT.

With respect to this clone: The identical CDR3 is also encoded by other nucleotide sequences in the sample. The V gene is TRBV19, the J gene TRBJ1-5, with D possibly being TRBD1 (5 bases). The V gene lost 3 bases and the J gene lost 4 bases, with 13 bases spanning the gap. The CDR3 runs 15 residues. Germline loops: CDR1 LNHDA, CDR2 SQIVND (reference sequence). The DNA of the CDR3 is TGTGCCAGTAGTATCGGCAGGGCTCCTAATCAGCCCCAGCATTTT. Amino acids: CASSIGRAPNQPQHF.

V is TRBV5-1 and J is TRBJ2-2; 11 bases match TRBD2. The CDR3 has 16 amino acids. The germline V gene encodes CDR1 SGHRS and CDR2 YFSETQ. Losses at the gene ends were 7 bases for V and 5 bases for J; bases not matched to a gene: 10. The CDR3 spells CASSSGGTSGTGELFF. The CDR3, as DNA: TGCGCCAGCTCATCGGGCGGGACTAGCGGTACCGGGGAGCTGTTTTTT.

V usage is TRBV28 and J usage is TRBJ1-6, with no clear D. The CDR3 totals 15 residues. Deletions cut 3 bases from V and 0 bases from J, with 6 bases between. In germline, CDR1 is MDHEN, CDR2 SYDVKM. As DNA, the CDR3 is TGTGCCAGCAGTTTGGGGAGCTCCTATAATTCACCCCTCCACTTT. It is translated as CASSLGSSYNSPLHF.

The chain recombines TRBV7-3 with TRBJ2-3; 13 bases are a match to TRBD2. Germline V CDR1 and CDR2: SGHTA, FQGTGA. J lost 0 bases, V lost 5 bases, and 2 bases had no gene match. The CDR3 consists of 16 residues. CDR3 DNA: TGTGCCAGCAGCCCGGGACTAGCGGGGAGCACAGATACGCAGTATTTT. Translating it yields CASSPGLAGSTDTQYF.

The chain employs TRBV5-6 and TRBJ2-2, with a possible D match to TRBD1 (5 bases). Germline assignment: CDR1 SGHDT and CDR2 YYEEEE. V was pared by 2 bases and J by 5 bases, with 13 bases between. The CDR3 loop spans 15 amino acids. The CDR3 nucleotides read TGTGCCAGCAGCTTATCTCAGGGTACTACCGGGGAGCTGTTTTTT. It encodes CASSLSQGTTGELFF.

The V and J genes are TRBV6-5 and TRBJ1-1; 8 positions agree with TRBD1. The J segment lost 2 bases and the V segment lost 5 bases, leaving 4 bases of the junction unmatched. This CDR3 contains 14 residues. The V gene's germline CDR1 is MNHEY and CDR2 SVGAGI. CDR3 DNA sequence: TGTGCCAGCAGTCCTGACAGGGGCAACACTGAAGCTTTCTTT. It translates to CASSPDRGNTEAFF.

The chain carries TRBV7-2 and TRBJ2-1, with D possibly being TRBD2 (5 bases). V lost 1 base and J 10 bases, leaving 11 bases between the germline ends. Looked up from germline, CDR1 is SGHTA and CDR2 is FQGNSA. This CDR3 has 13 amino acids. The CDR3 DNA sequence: TGTGCCAGCAGCTTAGACAGACTATCGGAGCAGTTCTTC. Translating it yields CASSLDRLSEQFF.

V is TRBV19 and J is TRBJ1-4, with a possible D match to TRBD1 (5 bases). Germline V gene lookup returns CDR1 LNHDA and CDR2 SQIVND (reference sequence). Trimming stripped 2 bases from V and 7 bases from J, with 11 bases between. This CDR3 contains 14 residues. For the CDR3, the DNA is TGTGCCAGTAGTATAAGGGCCAGGGTTGAAAAACTGTTTTTT. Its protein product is CASSIRARVEKLFF. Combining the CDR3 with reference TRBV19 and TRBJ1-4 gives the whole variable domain DGGITQSPKYLFRKEGQNVTLSCEQNLNHDAMYWYRQDPGQGLRLIYYSQIVNDFQKGDIAEGYSVSREKKESFPLTVTSAQKNPTAFYLCASSIRARVEKLFFGSGTQLSVL.

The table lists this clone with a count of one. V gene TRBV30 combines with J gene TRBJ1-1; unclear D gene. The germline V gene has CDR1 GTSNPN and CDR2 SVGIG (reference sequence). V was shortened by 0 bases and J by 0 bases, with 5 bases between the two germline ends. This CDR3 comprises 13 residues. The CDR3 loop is CAWSVLMNTEAFF. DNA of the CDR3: TGTGCCTGGAGTGTACTTATGAACACTGAAGCTTTCTTT.

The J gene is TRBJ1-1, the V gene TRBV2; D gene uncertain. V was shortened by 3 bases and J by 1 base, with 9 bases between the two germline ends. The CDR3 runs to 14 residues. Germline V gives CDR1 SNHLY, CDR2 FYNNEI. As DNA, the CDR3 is TGTGCCAGCAGTGATCGGGTAAGGAACACTGAAGCTTTCTTT. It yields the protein CASSDRVRNTEAFF.